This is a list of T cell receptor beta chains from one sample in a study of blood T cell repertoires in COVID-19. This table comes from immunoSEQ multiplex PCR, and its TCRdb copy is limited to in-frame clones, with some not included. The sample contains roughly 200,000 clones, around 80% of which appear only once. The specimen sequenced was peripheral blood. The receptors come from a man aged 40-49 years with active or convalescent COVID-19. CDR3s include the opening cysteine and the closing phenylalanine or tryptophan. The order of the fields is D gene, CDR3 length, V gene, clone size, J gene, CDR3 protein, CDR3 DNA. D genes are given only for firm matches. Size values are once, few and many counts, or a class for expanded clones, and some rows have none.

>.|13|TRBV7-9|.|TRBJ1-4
CASSLSSDEKLFF
TGTGCCAGCAGCTTAAGTTCGGATGAAAAACTGTTTTTT
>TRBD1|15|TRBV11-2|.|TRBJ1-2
CASSLVAGGHYGYTF
TGTGCCAGCAGCTTAGTGGCAGGGGGCCACTATGGCTACACCTTC
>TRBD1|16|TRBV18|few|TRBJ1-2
CASSPYRTGDDYGYTF
TGTGCCAGCTCACCCTACAGGACAGGTGATGACTATGGCTACACCTTC
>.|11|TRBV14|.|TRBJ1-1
CASSFGGQAFF
TGTGCCAGCAGCTTCGGGGGACAAGCTTTCTTT
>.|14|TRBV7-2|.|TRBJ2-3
CATGASINSHTQYF
TGTGCCACGGGAGCGAGCATTAACAGTCATACGCAGTATTTT
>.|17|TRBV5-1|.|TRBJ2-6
CASSLNAAVSGANVLTF
TGCGCCAGCAGCTTGAATGCAGCGGTCTCTGGGGCCAACGTCCTGACTTTC
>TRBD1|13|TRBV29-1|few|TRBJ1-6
CSVGDSPNSPLHF
TGCAGCGTCGGGGACAGTCCAAATTCACCCCTCCACTTT
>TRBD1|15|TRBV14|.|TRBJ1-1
CASSPSGQGITEAFF
TGTGCCAGCAGCCCCTCCGGACAGGGGATCACTGAAGCTTTCTTT
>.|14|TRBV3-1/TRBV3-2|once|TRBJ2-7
CASSQRVTSYEQYF
TGTGCCAGCAGCCAACGAGTGACTAGCTACGAGCAGTACTTC
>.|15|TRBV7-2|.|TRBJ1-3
CASSLIVFSGNTIYF
TGTGCCAGCAGCTTAATAGTTTTCTCTGGAAACACCATATATTTT
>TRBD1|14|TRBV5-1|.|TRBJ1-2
CASSFGTANYGYTF
TGCGCCAGCAGCTTCGGGACAGCTAACTATGGCTACACCTTC
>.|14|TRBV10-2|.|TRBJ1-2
CASSESGDNYGYTF
TGCGCCAGCAGTGAGTCAGGGGATAACTATGGCTACACCTTC
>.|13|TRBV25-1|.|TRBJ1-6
CASRGRNNSPLHF
TGTGCCAGCAGGGGGCGGAATAATTCACCCCTCCACTTT
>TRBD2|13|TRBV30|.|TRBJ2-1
CAWRSGGIYEQFF
TGTGCCTGGAGATCGGGGGGAATTTATGAGCAGTTCTTC
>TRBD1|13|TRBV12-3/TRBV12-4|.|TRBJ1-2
CASSSRQGGGYTF
TGTGCCAGCAGTTCGAGACAGGGTGGGGGCTACACCTTC
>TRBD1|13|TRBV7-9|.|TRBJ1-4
CASTGTANEKLFF
TGTGCCAGCACCGGGACAGCGAATGAAAAACTGTTTTTT
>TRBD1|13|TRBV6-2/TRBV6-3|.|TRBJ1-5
CASSGTGERPQHF
TGTGCCAGCAGTGGGACAGGGGAGAGGCCCCAGCATTTT
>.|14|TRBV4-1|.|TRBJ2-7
CASSPGQSTYEQYF
TGCGCCAGCAGCCCGGGACAATCTACCTACGAGCAGTACTTC
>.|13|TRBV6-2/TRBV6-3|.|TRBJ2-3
CASSYSTDSTQYF
TGTGCCAGCAGTTACTCGACGGACAGTACGCAGTATTTT
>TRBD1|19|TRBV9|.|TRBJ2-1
CASSVALGLVGQGMNEQFF
TGTGCCAGCAGCGTAGCGTTAGGGCTGGTGGGACAGGGTATGAATGAGCAGTTCTTC
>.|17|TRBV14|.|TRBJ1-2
CASSQDPETGTYYGYTF
TGTGCCAGCAGCCAAGACCCCGAGACCGGGACATACTATGGCTACACCTTC
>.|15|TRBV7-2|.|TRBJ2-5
CASSSAHGVRETQYF
TGTGCCAGCAGCTCGGCCCACGGGGTGAGAGAGACCCAGTACTTC
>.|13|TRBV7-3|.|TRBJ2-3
CASSSPSTDTQYF
TGTGCCAGCAGCTCCCCTAGCACAGATACGCAGTATTTT
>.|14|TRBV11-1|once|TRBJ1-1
CASSLPSGREEAFF
TGTGCCAGCAGCTTACCCTCAGGGCGAGAGGAAGCTTTCTTT
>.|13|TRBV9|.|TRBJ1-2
CASSSRQDYGYTF
TGTGCCAGCAGCTCAAGACAAGACTATGGCTACACCTTC
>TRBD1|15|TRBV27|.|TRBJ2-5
CASSLQQGAWETQYF
TGTGCCAGCAGTTTACAACAGGGGGCATGGGAGACCCAGTACTTC